This entry features one T cell receptor beta chain sequence. Its antigen is undetermined. This sample was taken from a study of Ad26.COV2.S vaccination and SARS-CoV-2 variants. Study-level information: Intramuscular Ad26.COV2.S at 5x10^10 or 1x10^11 viral particles. Findings of the study overall: Analyses that measured TCR breadth and depth may have underestimated total T cell responses.

Treatment meaning: some 20 received Ad26.COV2.S at low or high dose, single or two shots; five or six received placebo; per-sample allocation not given. Each sample was drawn 63 days after the first injection (of vaccine or placebo). Using immunoSEQ multiplex PCR, the repertoire was profiled, and TCRdb retains in-frame clones only, with some absent. The sample has hundreds of thousands of clones, more than 85% seen once. Specimen: peripheral blood, collected in a trial of Ad26.COV2.S vaccine versus placebo. This receptor was obtained from a person aged 18-65 years who received the Ad26.COV2.S COVID-19 vaccine or a placebo.

The DNA for the CDR3 is TGTGCCAGCAGGCACCGTGGCGGTCCTCACACTGAAGCTTTCTTT. This sequence encodes CASRHRGGPHTEAFF. This rearrangement joins TRBV6-5 to TRBJ1-1; unclear D gene. The CDR3 spans 15 residues. V was shortened by 6 bases and J by 3 bases, with 17 bases between the two germline ends. The germline gives CDR1 MNHEY, CDR2 SVGAGI.